This T cell receptor beta chain stems from a study of blood T cell repertoires in COVID-19 (TCRdb year 2020). Context from the whole study: The collaborator samples originated in the United States, Italy and Spain and spanned the acute and convalescent phases of COVID-19. The material from the prospective study consisted of cDNA or gDNA derived from T cells, B-cell-depleted T cells, or PBMCs. Deeply sampled blood TCRbeta repertoires from subjects exposed to, actively infected with, or recovered from COVID-19 were included in the dataset. The repertoires were made available in a free public database intended to serve as a resource for research on the immune response to SARS-CoV-2. The samples were drawn from the first 160 participants of the ongoing ImmuneRACE study and from 1,254 subjects provided by 6 global collaborators. Nearly every sample came with metadata listing a de-identified subject ID, COVID-19 status, age in years and sex. Where HLA class I and class II types were available, the types were taken from metadata supplied by the sample provider, not from assay-based typing.

TCRbeta CDR3 regions were amplified from genomic DNA using the immunoSEQ Assay, a bias-controlled multiplex PCR. Concerning the study's data processing: Nucleated cell counts per sample were estimated from amplification of reference gene primers within the assay. Sequence reads were collapsed and filtered to measure the absolute abundance of every unique TCRbeta CDR3 rearrangement. For each sample, productive Simpson clonality was calculated as the square root of Simpson's diversity index across productive rearrangements. TCRdb limited this immuneACCESS table to in-frame rearrangements with V and J called. A share of clones is missing; checked studies link under half to unresolved V genes, and the rest is unexplained. The V and J calls and clone size are taken from that table; D and trimming were inferred from the DNA. This sample gives under 90,000 clones in total; 83% of them show up just once. Jointly, the top ten make up less than 45% of the sample.

CDR3 length: 17 amino acids, cysteine to phenylalanine. CDR3 DNA is the only sequence kept; it has 51 bases, read in frame from the first base. Via the germline V gene, CDR1 is SGHRS and CDR2 YFSETQ. Germline trimming: 3 bases from V, 6 bases from J; junction bases outside gene matches: 14. The collaborating institutions used their own protocols to collect whole blood in K2EDTA tubes. For TCRbeta analysis, collaborators shipped samples in one of three forms: frozen whole blood, isolated PBMCs, or DNA extracted from either of those sample types. Overall results and qualifications from the work: The amount of clinical and demographic metadata varied by source and participant and was provided uncurated.

With respect to this clone: Its target antigen remains unknown. It has no much larger one-base neighbor in the sample; base qualities were not kept.

The sequencing input was peripheral blood. This clonotype originated in a man older than 75 with acute or convalescent COVID-19. The chain is assembled from TRBV5-1 and TRBJ2-7, with 11 central nucleotides matching TRBD1. This receptor has the CDR3 CASSSYFGRTGGFEQYF. Here is the DNA: TGCGCCAGCAGCTCGTATTTTGGGAGGACAGGGGGCTTCGAGCAGTACTTC.